This T cell receptor (beta chain) was identified during a study of PD-1 blockade in classical Hodgkin lymphoma. Profiling relied on immunoSEQ multiplex PCR, and the TCRdb table lists in-frame clones only, not all of them. The sample yields around 30,000 clones, roughly four fifths seen once. V was shortened by 0 bases and J by 6 bases, with 14 bases between the two germline ends. The V gene's germline CDR1 is SEHNR and CDR2 FQNEAQ (reference sequence). The CDR3 sequence is 15 residues long. Brentuximab vedotin exposure varied among the patients, all of whom had relapsed after autologous stem cell transplantation.

The TCR sequence derives from a human donor with classical Hodgkin lymphoma. Sequenced here: peripheral blood mononuclear cells (PBMCs), sampled at baseline. V usage is TRBV7-9 and J usage is TRBJ1-2, with D possibly being TRBD1 (6 bases). This chain's CDR3 is CASSLAAGDNNGYTF. The DNA for the CDR3 is TGTGCCAGCAGCTTAGCGGCAGGGGATAATAATGGCTACACCTTC.